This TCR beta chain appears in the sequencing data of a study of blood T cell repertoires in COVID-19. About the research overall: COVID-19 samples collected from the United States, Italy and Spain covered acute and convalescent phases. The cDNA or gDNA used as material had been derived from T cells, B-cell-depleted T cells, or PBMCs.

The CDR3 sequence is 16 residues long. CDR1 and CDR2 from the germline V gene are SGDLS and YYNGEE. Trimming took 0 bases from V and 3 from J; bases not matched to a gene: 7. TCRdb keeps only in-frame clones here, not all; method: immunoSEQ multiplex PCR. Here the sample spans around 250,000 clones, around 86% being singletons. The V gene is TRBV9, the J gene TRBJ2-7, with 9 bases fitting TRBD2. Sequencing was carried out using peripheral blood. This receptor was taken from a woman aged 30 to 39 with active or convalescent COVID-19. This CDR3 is CASSVGSAAGGYEQYF. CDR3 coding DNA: TGTGCCAGCAGCGTAGGGTCGGCAGCGGGGGGCTACGAGCAGTACTTC.